The present T cell receptor (beta chain) was sequenced within a study of blood T cell repertoires in COVID-19. V was clipped by 0 bases and J by 10 bases; unmatched bases: 3. Germline V gives CDR1 PRHDT, CDR2 FYEKMQ (reference sequence). The length of the CDR3 is 14 residues. The assay was immunoSEQ multiplex PCR, and TCRdb's table has in-frame clones only and misses some. The table shows approximately 260,000 clones, with approximately 83% occurring only once. The sample taken for sequencing was PBMCs or T cells enriched from blood (not recorded which). The TCR originated in a woman in her forties with acute COVID-19. V is TRBV13 and J is TRBJ1-6; 7 nucleotides agree with TRBD1. The CDR3 region is CASSLGTGQSPLHF. The CDR3 DNA is TGTGCCAGCAGCTTAGGGACAGGGCAATCACCCCTCCACTTT.